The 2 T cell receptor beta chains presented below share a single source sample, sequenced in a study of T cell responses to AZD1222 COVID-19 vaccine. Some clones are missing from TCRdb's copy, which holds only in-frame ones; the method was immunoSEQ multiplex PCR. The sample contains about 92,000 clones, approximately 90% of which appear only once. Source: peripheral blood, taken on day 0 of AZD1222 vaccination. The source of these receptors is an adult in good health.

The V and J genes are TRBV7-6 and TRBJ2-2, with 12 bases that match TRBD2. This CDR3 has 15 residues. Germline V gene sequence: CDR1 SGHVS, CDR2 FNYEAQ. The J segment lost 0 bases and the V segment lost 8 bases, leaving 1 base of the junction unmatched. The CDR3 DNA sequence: TGTGCCAGCCTAGCGGGAGGGCCGAACACCGGGGAGCTGTTTTTT. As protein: CASLAGGPNTGELFF.

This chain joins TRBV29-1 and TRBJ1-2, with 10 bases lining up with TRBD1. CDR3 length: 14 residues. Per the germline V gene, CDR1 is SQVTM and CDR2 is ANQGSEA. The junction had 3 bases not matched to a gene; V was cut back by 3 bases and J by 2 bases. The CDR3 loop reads CSVDRGQGNYGYTF. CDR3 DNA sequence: TGCAGCGTTGACAGGGGACAGGGGAACTATGGCTACACCTTC.